Listed below are T cell receptor beta chains from one sample, sequenced in a study of CD8+ T cells in alopecia areata. Method: immunoSEQ multiplex PCR; TCRdb's copy keeps in-frame clones and lacks some. This sample carries around 20,000 clones, roughly 60% of them seen once, and the ten largest clones take 4.5%. Sequenced: CD4+ Tregs sorted from blood. These receptor sequences come from a human donor with alopecia areata. Each CDR3 is given with its conserved first and last residue. The D gene is left open where the match is weak. For some rows the clone size is stated as once, few or many, or as a class when expanded; others skip it.

V: TRBV27
D: NA
size: few
J: TRBJ1-5
DNA: TGTGCCAGCAGCCTTTCCTTGGGTCAGCCCCAGCATTTT
CDR3: CASSLSLGQPQHF

V: TRBV11-2
D: NA
size: NA
J: TRBJ1-1
DNA: TGTGCCAGCAGCTGGAGCCTCGGGCCTATGAACACTGAAGCTTTCTTT
CDR3: CASSWSLGPMNTEAFF

V: TRBV29-1
D: NA
size: few
J: TRBJ1-1
DNA: TGCAGCGTGGGGTGGGCAGGGCAATACTCTACTTTCTTT
CDR3: CSVGWAGQYSTFF

V: TRBV10-3
D: NA
size: NA
J: TRBJ1-2
DNA: TGTGCCATCAGTGAGTCTTCGGACGGGAGAGCGGGCTACACCTTC
CDR3: CAISESSDGRAGYTF

V: TRBV30
D: NA
size: NA
J: TRBJ2-1
DNA: TGTGCCTGGAGCCGATCCGAAGCGGGTCGTTACAATGAGCAGTTCTTC
CDR3: CAWSRSEAGRYNEQFF

V: TRBV7-2
D: TRBD1
size: few
J: TRBJ2-1
DNA: TGTGCCAGCAGATCAAGGACAGGGAGCTCCTACAATGAGCAGTTCTTC
CDR3: CASRSRTGSSYNEQFF

V: TRBV7-2
D: NA
size: NA
J: TRBJ2-2
DNA: TGTGCCAGCAGCTTACTAGCATTGGACACCGGGGAGCTGTTTTTT
CDR3: CASSLLALDTGELFF

V: TRBV15
D: TRBD2
size: few
J: TRBJ2-2
DNA: TGTGCCACCAGCACCCCTAGCGGGGGATTCACCGGGGAGCTGTTTTTT
CDR3: CATSTPSGGFTGELFF

V: TRBV28
D: TRBD2
size: NA
J: TRBJ2-7
DNA: TGTGCCAGCAGGCACTCGGCGGGAGGGCCCCACGAGCAGTACTTC
CDR3: CASRHSAGGPHEQYF

V: TRBV29-1
D: TRBD1
size: NA
J: TRBJ1-2
DNA: TGCAGCGCCGCACAGGGGCCCGGGTTTGGCTACACCTTC
CDR3: CSAAQGPGFGYTF

V: TRBV5-6
D: NA
size: few
J: TRBJ1-2
DNA: TGTGCCAGTTTATCTCGGGACCCCCAAAAGGGCTACACCTTC
CDR3: CASLSRDPQKGYTF

V: TRBV6-5
D: NA
size: NA
J: TRBJ2-7
DNA: TGTGCCAGCAGTTACTTAGGGGATAGGTACGAGCAGTACTTC
CDR3: CASSYLGDRYEQYF

V: TRBV28
D: NA
size: NA
J: TRBJ2-7
DNA: TGTGCCAGCAGTCCTCAGGGGAGGAACTACGAGCAGTACTTC
CDR3: CASSPQGRNYEQYF

V: TRBV25-1
D: TRBD2
size: NA
J: TRBJ2-7
DNA: TGTGCCAGCAGTGCCAGCCTAGCGGGGGTTGAGCAGTACTTC
CDR3: CASSASLAGVEQYF

V: TRBV20-1
D: NA
size: NA
J: TRBJ2-3
DNA: TGCAGTGCTTCAGGTGTTGATACGCAGTATTTT
CDR3: CSASGVDTQYF

V: TRBV30
D: NA
size: NA
J: TRBJ2-1
DNA: TGTGCCTGGAGTGTAGGGCTGGACAATGAGCAGTTCTTC
CDR3: CAWSVGLDNEQFF

V: TRBV5-1
D: TRBD1
size: NA
J: TRBJ2-3
DNA: TGCGCCAGCAGCTTAGGGGGCCTTAGCACAGATACGCAGTATTTT
CDR3: CASSLGGLSTDTQYF

V: TRBV29-1
D: NA
size: few
J: TRBJ1-4
DNA: TGCAGCGTTGGATTTCCTCAATCCCCTGAAAAACTGTTTTTT
CDR3: CSVGFPQSPEKLFF

V: TRBV7-2
D: NA
size: NA
J: TRBJ1-4
DNA: TGTGCCAGCAGCTTAGGGGGAGGGGGTGAAAAACTGTTTTTT
CDR3: CASSLGGGGEKLFF

V: TRBV4-1
D: NA
size: few
J: TRBJ2-6
DNA: TGCGCCAGCAGCCCCCAAGGGCTTGGGGCCAACGTCCTGACTTTC
CDR3: CASSPQGLGANVLTF

V: TRBV4-1
D: NA
size: NA
J: TRBJ2-3
DNA: TGCGCCAGCAGCCGGTGGGGCGGGAGCACAGATACGCAGTATTTT
CDR3: CASSRWGGSTDTQYF

V: TRBV6-1
D: TRBD1
size: NA
J: TRBJ1-2
DNA: TGTGCCAGCAGTGAAGTCGGACAGGGTGGTGGCTACACCTTC
CDR3: CASSEVGQGGGYTF

V: TRBV19
D: TRBD1
size: NA
J: TRBJ1-1
DNA: TGTGCCAGTAGTATTTTAAGTTCAGGGGGCACTGAAGCTTTCTTT
CDR3: CASSILSSGGTEAFF

V: TRBV6-6
D: NA
size: NA
J: TRBJ2-3
DNA: TGTGCCAGCGGTTCTGGCGTTACAGATACGCAGTATTTT
CDR3: CASGSGVTDTQYF

V: TRBV7-2
D: NA
size: few
J: TRBJ2-3
DNA: TGTGCCAGCAGCTTAGGAGGGGACTCGACGCAGTATTTT
CDR3: CASSLGGDSTQYF